These 17 T cell receptor beta chains were all obtained from the same sample, sequenced in a study of blood T cell repertoires in COVID-19. Profiled with immunoSEQ multiplex PCR; TCRdb holds only in-frame clones, not every one. The table shows roughly 240,000 clones, with 88% occurring only once. Material: PBMCs or T cells enriched from blood (not recorded which). The receptors were gathered from a woman aged 40 to 50 with acute COVID-19.

The chain uses TRBV30 and TRBJ1-1; D remains ambiguous. Germline lookup yields CDR1 GTSNPN and CDR2 SVGIG (reference sequence). The CDR3 is 13 residues long. Trimming removed 0 bases from V and 1 base from J, with 6 bases in between. This CDR3 reads CAWSVYRNTEAFF. The CDR3, as DNA: TGTGCCTGGAGTGTGTATAGGAACACTGAAGCTTTCTTT.

The chain uses TRBV12-3 or TRBV12-4 and TRBJ2-5, with D tentatively TRBD2 (5 bases). V dropped 8 bases and J dropped 0 bases, with 10 bases sitting between them. This CDR3 contains 13 residues. The CDR3 coding sequence is TGTGCCAGCGGATCTAGCTACCAAGAGACCCAGTACTTC. It translates to CASGSSYQETQYF.

This chain joins TRBV5-1 and TRBJ2-6, with TRBD1 matching 7 bases. Per the germline V gene, CDR1 is SGHRS and CDR2 is YFSETQ. This CDR3 spans 20 amino acids. The V and J ends lost 4 bases and 2 bases, in that order; junction bases with no gene match: 18. The CDR3 loop reads CASSPRPTGMDIPGANVLTF. In nucleotides, the CDR3 is TGCGCCAGCAGCCCGCGACCGACAGGGATGGATATACCTGGGGCCAACGTCCTGACTTTC.

The chain joins TRBV5-6 to TRBJ1-3; perhaps TRBD1 as D (5 bases). Trimming stripped 1 base from V and 2 bases from J, with 10 bases between. This CDR3 region has 15 residues. Per germline, CDR1 SGHDT and CDR2 YYEEEE. The chain's CDR3 is CASSLHGGAGNTIYF. CDR3 nucleotide sequence: TGTGCCAGCAGCTTGCACGGAGGGGCTGGAAACACCATATATTTT.

This clone was seen just once. This chain joins TRBV6-6 and TRBJ1-3, with a possible D match to TRBD1 (5 bases). This CDR3 has 16 residues. V was trimmed by 0 bases and J by 9 bases, leaving 18 bases between them. Per the germline V gene, CDR1 is MNHNY and CDR2 is SVGAGI (reference sequence). Here the CDR3 DNA reads TGTGCCAGCAGTTACTCATCCGGAGGGCAAGGGGTCACCATATATTTT. Amino acid sequence: CASSYSSGGQGVTIYF.

The chain employs TRBV6-5 and TRBJ2-7; the D gene is possibly TRBD2 (7 bases). This CDR3 spans 13 amino acids. V was pared by 4 bases and J by 3 bases, with 10 bases between. Germline V lookup: CDR1 MNHEY, CDR2 SVGAGI. The CDR3 coding sequence is TGTGCCAGCAGTTTAAGGGGGGGCTACGAGCAGTACTTC. Amino acid sequence: CASSLRGGYEQYF.

V gene TRBV6-5 combines with J gene TRBJ1-4; D gene unclear. The length of the CDR3 is 14 residues. V dropped 5 bases and J dropped 8 bases, with 15 bases sitting between them. Germline CDR1 is MNHEY and CDR2 is SVGAGI. CDR3 nucleotides: TGTGCCAGCAGTCCCCAAGTTCGCGGCGAAAAACTGTTTTTT. Protein: CASSPQVRGEKLFF.

The table lists this clone with a count of one. The DNA of the CDR3 is TGTGCCAGCTCCCAGGGGCCTTCCTACGAGCAGTACTTC. Amino acid sequence: CASSQGPSYEQYF. This sequence joins TRBV6-5 and TRBJ2-7; possible D gene TRBD1, 6 bases. Germline CDR1 MNHEY, CDR2 SVGAGI. The ends were cut back, 8 bases at V and 1 base at J, with 12 bases in the middle. The CDR3 loop spans 13 amino acids.

This clone was recorded once. This chain links TRBV30 with TRBJ2-7; D tentatively fits TRBD1 or TRBD2 (6 bases each). Trimming pared 5 bases from V and 0 bases from J, leaving 8 bases between. The CDR3 has 12 amino acids. Germline CDR1 GTSNPN, CDR2 SVGIG (reference sequence). CDR3 amino acids: CAWGGLSYEQYF. The CDR3 DNA reads TGTGCCTGGGGGGGGCTCTCCTACGAGCAGTACTTC. Drawing the rest from reference TRBV30 and TRBJ2-7, the complete variable domain is SQTIHQWPATLVQPVGSPLSLECTVEGTSNPNLYWYRQAAGRGLQLLFYSVGIGQISSEVPQNLSASRPQDRQFILSSKKLLLSDSGFYLCAWGGLSYEQYFGPGTRLTVT.

J is TRBJ2-7 and V is TRBV7-2; D is possibly TRBD2 (6 bases). Trimming pared 5 bases from V and 3 bases from J, leaving 14 bases between. CDR3 length: 14 amino acids. Per germline, CDR1 SGHTA and CDR2 FQGNSA. CDR3 in DNA: TGTGCCAGCAGCCCGGGGGAGTTCCGCTACGAGCAGTACTTC. Its protein is CASSPGEFRYEQYF.

Worth noting for this clone: The sample carries other DNA sequences with the same CDR3. CDR3 protein: CASSVATSGGNEQFF. CDR3 nucleotides: TGTGCCAGCAGCGTAGCGACTAGCGGGGGAAATGAGCAGTTCTTC. The chain couples TRBV9 to TRBJ2-1; 12 nucleotides match TRBD2. The CDR3 is 15 amino acids. After removal of 0 bases from V and 7 bases from J, the junction contained 2 bases not matched to a gene. The germline V gene has CDR1 SGDLS and CDR2 YYNGEE.

This chain joins TRBV11-3 and TRBJ1-6, with D uncertain. V was trimmed by 5 bases and J by 4 bases, leaving 12 bases between them. Per the germline V gene, CDR1 is SGHNT and CDR2 is YENEEA. The CDR3 consists of 15 residues. The CDR3 protein is CASSRAGSYNSPLHF. As DNA, the CDR3 is TGTGCCAGCAGCCGTGCGGGCTCTTATAATTCACCCCTCCACTTT.

This rearrangement joins TRBV10-3 to TRBJ1-5, with D hard to call. The CDR3 spans 10 residues. Germline lookup yields CDR1 ENHRY and CDR2 SYGVKD. CDR3 loop: CGPSVQPQHF. CDR3 nucleotides: TGTGGACCTAGCGTTCAGCCCCAGCATTTT.

The gene calls are TRBV5-4 and TRBJ2-3; D is unclear. V shed 1 base and J shed 0 bases, with 6 bases lying between them. The CDR3 runs 14 residues. Germline assignment: CDR1 SGHNT and CDR2 YYREEE (reference sequence). The CDR3 is CASSLSRSTDTQYF. CDR3 in DNA: TGTGCCAGCAGCTTGAGTCGGAGCACAGATACGCAGTATTTT.

The chain is built from TRBV24-1 and TRBJ1-5; a possible D gene is TRBD1 (5 bases). Trimming removed 4 bases at V and 3 bases at J, with 18 bases between. The CDR3 sequence is 17 residues long. Germline V gene lookup returns CDR1 KGHDR and CDR2 SFDVKD. The CDR3 nucleotides read TGTGCCACCAGTGAGTCCGGGGGGTTTGCGTCCAATCAGCCCCAGCATTTT. This sequence encodes CATSESGGFASNQPQHF.

The V gene is TRBV5-4, the J gene TRBJ1-1; maybe TRBD1 (6 bases). V was clipped by 0 bases and J by 5 bases, with 11 bases between them. Germline V gene data show CDR1 as SGHNT and CDR2 as YYREEE (reference sequence). There are 14 residues in the CDR3. This CDR3 reads CASSLGGQRTEAFF. DNA for the CDR3: TGTGCCAGCAGCTTGGGGGGGCAAAGGACTGAAGCTTTCTTT.

This clone was recorded once. The J gene is TRBJ2-2, the V gene TRBV5-5; no reliable D call. V was clipped by 2 bases and J by 1 base, with 9 bases between them. Germline V gives CDR1 SGHKS, CDR2 YYEKEE (reference sequence). The CDR3 sequence is 15 residues long. The CDR3 sequence: CASSFTSGNTGELFF. CDR3 nucleotide sequence: TGTGCCAGCAGCTTTACTTCAGGGAACACCGGGGAGCTGTTTTTT.